The text below deals with one TCR beta chain. The antigen is not known. This record comes from a study of T cell responses to AZD1222 COVID-19 vaccine. Study findings and constraints: Repertoire sampling was restricted to post-peak T cell response timepoints. The study identified only a handful of AZD1222 recipients as seropositive at baseline.

The data were produced by immunoSEQ multiplex PCR, yet TCRdb's version contains in-frame clones alone and is incomplete. The data show some 100,000 clones, 92% seen once. The length of the CDR3 is 14 residues. Germline CDR1 MNHEY, CDR2 SVGAGI. Trimming cost V 7 bases and J 6 bases, with 15 bases left between them. Second doses were pooled across both intervals (about 4 or about 12 weeks). Material: peripheral blood, obtained 28 days after the second AZD1222 dose. The clonotype was recovered from an adult who received the AZD1222 COVID-19 vaccine. The chain carries TRBV6-5 and TRBJ1-4, with D tentatively TRBD1 (5 bases). CDR3: CASKMGRVDEKLFF. CDR3 sequence (DNA): TGTGCCAGCAAGATGGGCAGGGTTGATGAAAAACTGTTTTTT.